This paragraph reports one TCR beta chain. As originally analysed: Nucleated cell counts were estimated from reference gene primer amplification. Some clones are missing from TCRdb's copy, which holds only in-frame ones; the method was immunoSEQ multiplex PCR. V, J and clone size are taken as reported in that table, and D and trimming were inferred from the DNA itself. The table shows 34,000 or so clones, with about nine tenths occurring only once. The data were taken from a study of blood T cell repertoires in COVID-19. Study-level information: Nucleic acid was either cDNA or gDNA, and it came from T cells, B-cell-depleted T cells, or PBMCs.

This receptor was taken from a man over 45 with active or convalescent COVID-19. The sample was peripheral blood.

The CDR3 region is CASREGWEDTQYF. The DNA of the CDR3 is TGTGCCAGCAGAGAGGGTTGGGAAGATACGCAGTATTTT. The V call is TRBV6-5, the J call TRBJ2-3; TRBD2 is a possible D gene (5 bases). V was pared by 6 bases and J by 5 bases, with 12 bases between. Germline CDR1 reads MNHEY; CDR2 reads SVGAGI. The CDR3 is 13 residues long.